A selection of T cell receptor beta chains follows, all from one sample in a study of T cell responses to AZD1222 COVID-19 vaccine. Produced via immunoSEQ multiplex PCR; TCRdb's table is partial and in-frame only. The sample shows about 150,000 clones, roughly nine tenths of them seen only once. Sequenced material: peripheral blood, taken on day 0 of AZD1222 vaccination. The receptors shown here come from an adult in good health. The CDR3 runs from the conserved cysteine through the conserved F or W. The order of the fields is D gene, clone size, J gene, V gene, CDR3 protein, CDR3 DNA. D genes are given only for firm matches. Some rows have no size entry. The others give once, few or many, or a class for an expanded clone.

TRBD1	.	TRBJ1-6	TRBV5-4	CASGDSLHGRDSPLHF	TGTGCCAGCGGGGACAGCCTACACGGGAGGGATTCACCCCTCCACTTT
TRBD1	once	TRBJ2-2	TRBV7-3	CASSAPGQGFGELFF	TGTGCCAGCAGCGCCCCGGGACAGGGGTTCGGGGAGCTGTTTTTT
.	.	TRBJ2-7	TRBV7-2	CASSPGTAYYEQYF	TGTGCCAGCAGCCCGGGGACTGCATACTACGAGCAGTACTTC
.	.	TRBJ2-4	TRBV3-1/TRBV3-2	CASSPSTGGIQYF	TGTGCCAGCAGCCCCTCGACCGGCGGCATTCAGTACTTC
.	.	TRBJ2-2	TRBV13	CASSSDSDGNTGELFF	TGTGCCAGCAGCTCAGACTCAGATGGGAACACCGGGGAGCTGTTTTTT
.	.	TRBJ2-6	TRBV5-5	CASSLAVSLNSGANVLTF	TGTGCCAGCAGCTTGGCCGTCAGCTTGAACTCTGGGGCCAACGTCCTGACTTTC
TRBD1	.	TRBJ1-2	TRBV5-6	CASSRDSTYYGYTF	TGTGCCAGCAGCAGGGACAGTACATACTATGGCTACACCTTC
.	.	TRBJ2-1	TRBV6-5	CASSYGAVYNEQFF	TGTGCCAGCAGTTATGGGGCCGTCTACAATGAGCAGTTCTTC
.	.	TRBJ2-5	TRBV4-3	CASSQNGGGETQYF	TGCGCCAGCAGCCAAAATGGGGGAGGAGAGACCCAGTACTTC
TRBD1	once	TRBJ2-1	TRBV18	CASSPWDRVYNEQFF	TGTGCCAGCTCACCGTGGGACAGGGTCTACAATGAGCAGTTCTTC
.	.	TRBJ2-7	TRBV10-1	CASSRRERSSYEQYF	TGCGCCAGCAGCCGCAGGGAAAGGAGCTCCTACGAGCAGTACTTC